This TCR beta chain was profiled in a study of blood T cell repertoires in COVID-19. Study in general: Samples representing acute and convalescent COVID-19 were sourced from the United States, Italy and Spain.

Source study methods: Reference gene primer amplification yielded estimated nucleated cell counts. TCRdb's table, derived via immunoSEQ multiplex PCR, lists solely in-frame clones and lacks some. For V, J and clone size, that table is used; D and trimming come from the DNA. The table lists around 88,000 clones, about 88% of them singletons. From germline, CDR1 is LGHDT and CDR2 YNNKEL (reference sequence). CDR3 size: 17 residues. V was clipped by 4 bases and J by 0 bases; unmatched bases: 6. The table lists this clone with a few counts. The sample was peripheral blood. This clonotype was obtained from a woman older than 75 with acute or convalescent COVID-19. V and J are TRBV3-1 (or the pseudogene TRBV3-2) and TRBJ1-6; 7 positions match TRBD1. In DNA form, the CDR3 reads TGTGCCAGCAGCCCAACAGGGGCCTTCTCCTATAATTCACCCCTCCACTTT. Translated: CASSPTGAFSYNSPLHF.